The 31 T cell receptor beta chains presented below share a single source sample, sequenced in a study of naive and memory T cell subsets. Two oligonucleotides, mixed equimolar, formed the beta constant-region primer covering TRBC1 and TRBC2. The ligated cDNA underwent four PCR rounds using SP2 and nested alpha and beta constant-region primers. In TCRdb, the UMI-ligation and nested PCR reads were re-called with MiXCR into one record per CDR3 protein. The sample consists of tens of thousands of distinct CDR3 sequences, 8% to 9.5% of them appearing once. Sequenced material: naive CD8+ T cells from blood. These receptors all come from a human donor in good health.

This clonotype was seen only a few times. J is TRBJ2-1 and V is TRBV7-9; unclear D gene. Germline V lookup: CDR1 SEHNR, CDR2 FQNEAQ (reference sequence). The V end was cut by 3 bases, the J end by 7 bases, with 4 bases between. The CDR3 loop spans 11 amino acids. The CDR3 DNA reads TGTGCCAGCAGCTTTAAGAATGAGCAGTTCTTC. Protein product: CASSFKNEQFF.

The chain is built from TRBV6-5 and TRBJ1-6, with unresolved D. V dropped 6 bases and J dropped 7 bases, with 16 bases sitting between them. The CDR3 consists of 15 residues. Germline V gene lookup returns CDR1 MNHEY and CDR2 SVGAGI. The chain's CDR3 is CASSLTTGWNSPLHF. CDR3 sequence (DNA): TGTGCCAGCAGCCTGACGACGGGGTGGAATTCACCCCTCCACTTT.

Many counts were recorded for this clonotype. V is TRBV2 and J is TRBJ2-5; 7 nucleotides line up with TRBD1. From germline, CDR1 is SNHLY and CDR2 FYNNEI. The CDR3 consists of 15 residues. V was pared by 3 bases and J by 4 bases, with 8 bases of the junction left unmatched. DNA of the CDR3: TGTGCCAGCAGTGAGGGCCCAGGGGGTGGAGAGACCCAGTACTTC. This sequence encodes CASSEGPGGGETQYF.

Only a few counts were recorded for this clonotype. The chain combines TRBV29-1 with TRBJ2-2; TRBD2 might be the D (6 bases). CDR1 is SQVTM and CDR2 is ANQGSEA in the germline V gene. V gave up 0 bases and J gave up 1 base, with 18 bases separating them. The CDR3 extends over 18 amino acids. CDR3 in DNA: TGCAGCGTTGAAGATCGAGGACGGGGAGGCAAGAACACCGGGGAGCTGTTTTTT. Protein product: CSVEDRGRGGKNTGELFF.

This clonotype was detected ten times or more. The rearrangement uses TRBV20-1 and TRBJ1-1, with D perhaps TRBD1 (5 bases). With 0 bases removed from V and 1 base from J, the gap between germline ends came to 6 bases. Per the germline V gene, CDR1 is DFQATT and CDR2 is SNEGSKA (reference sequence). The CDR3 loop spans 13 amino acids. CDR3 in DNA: TGCAGTGCTAGAGAAAGGGGGAACACTGAAGCTTTCTTT. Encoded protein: CSARERGNTEAFF.

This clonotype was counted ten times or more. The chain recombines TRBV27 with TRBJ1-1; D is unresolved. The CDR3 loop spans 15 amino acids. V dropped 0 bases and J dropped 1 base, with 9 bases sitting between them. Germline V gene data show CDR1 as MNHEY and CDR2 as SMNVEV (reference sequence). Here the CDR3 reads CASSLSGPTNTEAFF. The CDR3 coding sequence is TGTGCCAGCAGTTTATCCGGACCCACGAACACTGAAGCTTTCTTT.

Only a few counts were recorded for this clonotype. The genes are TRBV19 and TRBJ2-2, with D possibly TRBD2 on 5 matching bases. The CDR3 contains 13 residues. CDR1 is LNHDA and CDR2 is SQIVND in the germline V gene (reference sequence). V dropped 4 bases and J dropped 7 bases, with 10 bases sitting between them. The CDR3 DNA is TGTGCCAGTAGTACCACTAGTGTCGGGGAGCTGTTTTTT. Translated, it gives CASSTTSVGELFF.

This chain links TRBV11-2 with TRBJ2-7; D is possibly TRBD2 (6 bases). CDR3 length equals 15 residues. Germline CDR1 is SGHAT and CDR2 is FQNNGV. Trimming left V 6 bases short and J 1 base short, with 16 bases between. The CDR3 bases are TGTGCCAGCAGACCCAGGAGCGGGCGTTCCTACGAGCAGTACTTC. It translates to CASRPRSGRSYEQYF.

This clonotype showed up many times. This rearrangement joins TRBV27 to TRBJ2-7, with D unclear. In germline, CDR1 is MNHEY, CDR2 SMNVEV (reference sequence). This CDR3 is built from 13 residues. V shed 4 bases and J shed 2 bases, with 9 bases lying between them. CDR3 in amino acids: CASSSFSTYEQYF. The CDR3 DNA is TGTGCCAGCAGTTCGTTTTCTACCTACGAGCAGTACTTC.

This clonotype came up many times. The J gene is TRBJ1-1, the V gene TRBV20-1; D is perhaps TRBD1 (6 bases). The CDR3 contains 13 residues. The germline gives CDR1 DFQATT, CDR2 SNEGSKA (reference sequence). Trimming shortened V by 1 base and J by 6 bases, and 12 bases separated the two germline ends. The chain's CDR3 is CSARVGALAEAFF. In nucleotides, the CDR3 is TGCAGTGCTAGAGTGGGGGCGTTGGCTGAAGCTTTCTTT.

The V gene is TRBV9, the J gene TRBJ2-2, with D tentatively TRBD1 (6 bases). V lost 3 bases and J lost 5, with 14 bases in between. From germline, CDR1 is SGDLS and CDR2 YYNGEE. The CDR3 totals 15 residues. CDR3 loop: CASSASGTPTGELFF. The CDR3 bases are TGTGCCAGCAGCGCGTCCGGGACACCAACCGGGGAGCTGTTTTTT. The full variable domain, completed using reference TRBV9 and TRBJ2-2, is DSGVTQTPKHLITATGQRVTLRCSPRSGDLSVYWYQQSLDQGLQFLIQYYNGEERAKGNILERFSAQQFPDLHSELNLSSLELGDSALYFCASSASGTPTGELFFGEGSRLTVL.

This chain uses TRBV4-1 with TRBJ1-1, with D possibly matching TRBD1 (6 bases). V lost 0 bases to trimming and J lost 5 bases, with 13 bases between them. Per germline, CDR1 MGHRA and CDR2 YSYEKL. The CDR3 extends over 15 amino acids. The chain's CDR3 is CASSQDRGGRTEAFF. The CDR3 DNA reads TGCGCCAGCAGCCAAGACAGGGGTGGGAGGACTGAAGCTTTCTTT.

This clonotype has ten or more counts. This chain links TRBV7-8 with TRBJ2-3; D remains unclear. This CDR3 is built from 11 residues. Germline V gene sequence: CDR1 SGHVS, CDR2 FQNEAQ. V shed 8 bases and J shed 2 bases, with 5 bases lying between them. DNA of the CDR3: TGTGCCAGCTTTTCCACAGATACGCAGTATTTT. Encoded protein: CASFSTDTQYF.

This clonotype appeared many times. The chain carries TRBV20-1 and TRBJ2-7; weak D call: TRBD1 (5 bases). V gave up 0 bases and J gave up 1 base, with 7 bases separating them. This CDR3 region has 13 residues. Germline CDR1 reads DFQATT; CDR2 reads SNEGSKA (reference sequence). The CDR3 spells CSARETVSYEQYF. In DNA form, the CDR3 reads TGCAGTGCTAGAGAGACAGTTTCCTACGAGCAGTACTTC.

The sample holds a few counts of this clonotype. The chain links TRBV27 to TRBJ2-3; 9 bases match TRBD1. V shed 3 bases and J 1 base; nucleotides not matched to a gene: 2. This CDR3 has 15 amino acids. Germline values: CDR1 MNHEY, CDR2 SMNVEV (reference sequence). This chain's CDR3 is CASSFRDRGTDTQYF. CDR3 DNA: TGTGCCAGCAGTTTTCGGGACAGGGGCACAGATACGCAGTATTTT.

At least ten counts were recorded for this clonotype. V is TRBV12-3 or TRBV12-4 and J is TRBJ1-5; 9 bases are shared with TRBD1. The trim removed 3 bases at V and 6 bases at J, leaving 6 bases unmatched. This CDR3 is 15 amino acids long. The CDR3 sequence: CASSLGTGLGQPQHF. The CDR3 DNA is TGTGCCAGCAGTTTGGGGACAGGGTTGGGTCAGCCCCAGCATTTT.

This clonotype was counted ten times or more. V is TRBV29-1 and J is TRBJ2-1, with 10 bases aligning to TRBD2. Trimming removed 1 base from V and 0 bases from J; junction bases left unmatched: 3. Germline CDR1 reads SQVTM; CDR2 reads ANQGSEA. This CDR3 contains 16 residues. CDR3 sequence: CSVEGTSGSSYNEQFF. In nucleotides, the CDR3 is TGCAGCGTTGAAGGGACTAGCGGAAGCTCCTACAATGAGCAGTTCTTC.

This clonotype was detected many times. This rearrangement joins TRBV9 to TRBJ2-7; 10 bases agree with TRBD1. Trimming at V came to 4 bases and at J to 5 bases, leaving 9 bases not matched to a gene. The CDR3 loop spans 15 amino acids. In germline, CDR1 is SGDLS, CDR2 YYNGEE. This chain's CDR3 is CASSPQTGGFHEQYF. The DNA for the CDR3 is TGTGCCAGCAGCCCCCAGACAGGGGGCTTTCACGAGCAGTACTTC.

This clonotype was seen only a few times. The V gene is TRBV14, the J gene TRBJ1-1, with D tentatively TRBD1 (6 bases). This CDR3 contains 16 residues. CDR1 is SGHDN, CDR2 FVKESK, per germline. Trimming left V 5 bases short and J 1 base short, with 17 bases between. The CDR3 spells CASSTGPLGRNTEAFF. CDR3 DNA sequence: TGTGCCAGCAGCACAGGGCCCCTAGGGAGGAACACTGAAGCTTTCTTT.

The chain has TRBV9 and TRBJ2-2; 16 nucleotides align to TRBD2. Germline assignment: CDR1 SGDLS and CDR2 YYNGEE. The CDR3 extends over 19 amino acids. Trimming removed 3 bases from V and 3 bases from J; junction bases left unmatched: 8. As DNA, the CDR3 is TGTGCCAGCAGCGCCTCGGGACTAGCGGGAGGGCCCCACACCGGGGAGCTGTTTTTT. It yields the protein CASSASGLAGGPHTGELFF.

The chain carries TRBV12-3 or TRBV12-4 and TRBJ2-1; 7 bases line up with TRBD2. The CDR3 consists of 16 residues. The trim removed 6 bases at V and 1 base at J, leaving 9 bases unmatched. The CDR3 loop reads CASSPRLAASYNEQFF. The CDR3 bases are TGTGCCAGCAGCCCCCGACTAGCAGCTTCCTACAATGAGCAGTTCTTC.

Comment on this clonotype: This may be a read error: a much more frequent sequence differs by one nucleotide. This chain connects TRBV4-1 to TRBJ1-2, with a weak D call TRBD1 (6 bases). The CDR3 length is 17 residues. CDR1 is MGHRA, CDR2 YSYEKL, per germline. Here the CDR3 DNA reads TGCGCCAGCAGCCAAGTCGGAGGCAGGGGCCGCCCAAGGGGCTGCACCTTC. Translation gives CASSQVGGRGRPRGCTF.

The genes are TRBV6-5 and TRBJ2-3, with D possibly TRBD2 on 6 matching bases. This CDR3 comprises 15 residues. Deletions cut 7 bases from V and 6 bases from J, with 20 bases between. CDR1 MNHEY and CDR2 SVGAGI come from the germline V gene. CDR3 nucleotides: TGTGCCAGCACCCCAGGCTTTGGCGCGGGGGATACGCAGTATTTT. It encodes CASTPGFGAGDTQYF.

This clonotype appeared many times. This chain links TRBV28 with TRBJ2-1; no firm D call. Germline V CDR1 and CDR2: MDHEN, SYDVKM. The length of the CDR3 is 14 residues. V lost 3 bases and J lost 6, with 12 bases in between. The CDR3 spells CASSLSVPGNEQFF. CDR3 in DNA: TGTGCCAGCAGTTTGAGTGTTCCCGGCAATGAGCAGTTCTTC.

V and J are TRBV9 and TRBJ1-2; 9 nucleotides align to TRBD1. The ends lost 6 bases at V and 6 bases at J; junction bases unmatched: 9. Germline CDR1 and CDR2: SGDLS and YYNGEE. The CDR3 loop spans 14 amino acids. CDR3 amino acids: CASILLGTGNGYTF. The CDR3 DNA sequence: TGTGCCAGCATCCTCTTGGGGACAGGGAATGGCTACACCTTC.

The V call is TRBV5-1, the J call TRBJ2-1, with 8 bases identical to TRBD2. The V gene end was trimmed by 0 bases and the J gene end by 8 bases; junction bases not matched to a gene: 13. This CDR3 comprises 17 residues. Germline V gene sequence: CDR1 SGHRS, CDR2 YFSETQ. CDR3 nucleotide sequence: TGCGCCAGCAGCTTGGCACCGCGGGAGGCCCGTCTGTATGAGCAGTTCTTC. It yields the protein CASSLAPREARLYEQFF.

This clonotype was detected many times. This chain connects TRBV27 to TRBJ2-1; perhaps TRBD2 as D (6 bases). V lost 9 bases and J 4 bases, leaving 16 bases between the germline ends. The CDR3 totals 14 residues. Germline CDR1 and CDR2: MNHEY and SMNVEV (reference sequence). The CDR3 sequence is CASSPGTAYNEQFF. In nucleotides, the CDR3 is TGTGCCAGTAGCCCCGGGACTGCTTACAATGAGCAGTTCTTC.

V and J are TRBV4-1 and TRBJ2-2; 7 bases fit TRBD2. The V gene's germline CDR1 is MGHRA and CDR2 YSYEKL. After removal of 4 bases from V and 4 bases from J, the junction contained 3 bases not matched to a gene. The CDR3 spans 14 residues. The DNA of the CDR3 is TGCGCCAGCAGCCGGACGGGGGGCACCGGGGAGCTGTTTTTT. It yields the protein CASSRTGGTGELFF.

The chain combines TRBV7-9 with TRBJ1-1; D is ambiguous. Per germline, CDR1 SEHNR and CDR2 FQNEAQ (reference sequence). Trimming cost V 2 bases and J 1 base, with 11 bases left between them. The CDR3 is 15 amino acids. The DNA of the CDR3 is TGTGCCAGCAGCTTATTGTGGAGTGGGAACACTGAAGCTTTCTTT. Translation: CASSLLWSGNTEAFF.

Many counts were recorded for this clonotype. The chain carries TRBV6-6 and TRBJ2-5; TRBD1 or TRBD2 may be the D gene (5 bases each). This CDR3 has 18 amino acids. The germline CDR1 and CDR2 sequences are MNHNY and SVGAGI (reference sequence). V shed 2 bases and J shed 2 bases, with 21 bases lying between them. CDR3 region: CASSYPSFGTDPQETQYF. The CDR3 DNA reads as TGTGCCAGCAGTTACCCTTCCTTCGGGACCGACCCTCAAGAGACCCAGTACTTC.

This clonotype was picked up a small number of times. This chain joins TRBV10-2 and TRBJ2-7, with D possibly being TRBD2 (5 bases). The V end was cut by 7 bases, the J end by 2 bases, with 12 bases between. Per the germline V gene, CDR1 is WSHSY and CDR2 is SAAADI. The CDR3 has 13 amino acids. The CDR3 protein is CASNRERTYEQYF. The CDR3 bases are TGCGCCAGCAATAGGGAGCGAACCTACGAGCAGTACTTC.